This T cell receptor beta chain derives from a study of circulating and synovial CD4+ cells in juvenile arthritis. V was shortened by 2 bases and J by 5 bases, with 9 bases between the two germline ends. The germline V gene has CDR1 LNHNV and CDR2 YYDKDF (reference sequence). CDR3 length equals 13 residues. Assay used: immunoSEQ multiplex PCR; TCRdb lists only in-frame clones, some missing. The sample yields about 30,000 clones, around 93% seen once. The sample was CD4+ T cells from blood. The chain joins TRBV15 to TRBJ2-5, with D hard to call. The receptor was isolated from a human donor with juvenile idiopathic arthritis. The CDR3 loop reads CATSRSARETQYF. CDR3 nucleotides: TGTGCCACCAGCAGATCGGCTAGGGAGACCCAGTACTTC.